This entry is about one T cell receptor beta chain. The CDR3 consists of 13 residues. Per the germline V gene, CDR1 is MNHEY and CDR2 is SVGAGI. V shed 2 bases and J 10 bases; nucleotides not matched to a gene: 2. Here immunoSEQ multiplex PCR was the method, and the copy in TCRdb shows in-frame clones only, minus some. The sample has 100,000 to 150,000 clones; roughly 80% are singletons. The record originates from a study of blood T cell repertoires in COVID-19. For the study at large: The United States, Italy and Spain were the sources of the acute and convalescent COVID-19 samples. From T cells, B-cell-depleted T cells, or PBMCs came the material, which was cDNA or gDNA.

The chain uses TRBV6-5 and TRBJ1-6; 7 bases line up with TRBD1. The sample was peripheral blood. The TCR sequence derives from a man aged 55 to 69 with acute or convalescent COVID-19. This CDR3 is CASSYRGPSPLHF. CDR3 in DNA: TGTGCCAGCAGTTACAGGGGGCCATCACCCCTCCACTTT.